This TCR beta chain appears in the sequencing data of a study of beta chain features in type 1 diabetes. The CDR3 covers 15 residues. V was clipped by 2 bases and J by 3 bases, with 11 bases between them. CDR1 is GTSNPN and CDR2 is SVGIG in the germline V gene (reference sequence). Expressed TCRB transcripts were sequenced after all isolated RNA was converted to cDNA. Repertoires were generated with immunoSEQ multiplex PCR, while TCRdb's copy carries only in-frame clones and drops some. The sample holds around 500,000 clones; roughly an eighth are singletons and the top ten take 0.045% to 0.06%. This clone has a handful of counts.

The specimen sequenced was naive CD4+ T cells from blood. The chain combines TRBV30 with TRBJ2-6; perhaps D is TRBD1 or TRBD2 (5 bases each). The sequence came from a woman aged 18-35 years in good health. The CDR3 sequence: CAWSPIGGGANVLTF. CDR3 DNA sequence: TGTGCCTGGAGTCCCATTGGGGGTGGGGCCAACGTCCTGACTTTC.